These 8 T cell receptor beta chains originate from one sample sequenced in a study of cytomegalovirus exposure and HLA in healthy donors (dated by TCRdb to 2015 to 2018). The library was obtained by the immunoSEQ multiplex PCR assay. What TCRdb holds here is the immuneACCESS table cut down to in-frame rearrangements. Part of the clones is not present; checked against another copy, under half of the missing clones reflect an unresolved V gene, and the others are unexplained. This sample comprises about 330,000 clones, roughly 90% of them detected only once. Approximately 1.1% of the sample rests with the top ten. The sample was PBMCs. All receptors come from a woman in her twenties or thirties in good health and CMV-seropositive.

The chain recombines TRBV12-2 with TRBJ2-7; TRBD1 is the table's D call and was not checked against the DNA. TRBV12-2 is an annotated pseudogene. The CDR3 is 14 residues long. CDR3 bases: TGTGCAAGTCGCCCAGGGGTGCGGTCCTACGAGCAGTACTTC. Residues: CASRPGVRSYEQYF.

This sequence joins TRBV5-4 and TRBJ2-3; 7 bases agree with TRBD1. J was trimmed by 4 bases and V by 4 bases; bases with no gene match: 6. The CDR3 runs to 14 residues. Germline values: CDR1 SGHNT, CDR2 YYREEE (reference sequence). CDR3 in amino acids: CASSTTGSPDTQYF. The CDR3 nucleotides are TGTGCCAGCAGCACGACAGGGTCCCCAGATACGCAGTATTTT. The complete variable domain, with remaining parts taken from reference TRBV5-4 and TRBJ2-3, reads ETGVTQSPTHLIKTRGQQVTLRCSSQSGHNTVSWYQQALGQGPQFIFQYYREEENGRGNFPPRFSGLQFPNYSSELNVNALELDDSALYLCASSTTGSPDTQYFGPGTRLTVL.

Note on this clone: Other DNA sequences within the sample encode an identical CDR3. The chain is built from TRBV30 and TRBJ2-1, with D unresolved. The germline V gene encodes CDR1 GTSNPN and CDR2 SVGIG (reference sequence). CDR3 length equals 12 residues. V was pared by 0 bases and J by 4 bases, with 4 bases between. The CDR3: CAWSVGYNEQFF. The CDR3 nucleotides are TGTGCCTGGAGTGTGGGATACAATGAGCAGTTCTTC. Variable domain in full (rest from reference TRBV30 and TRBJ2-1): SQTIHQWPATLVQPVGSPLSLECTVEGTSNPNLYWYRQAAGRGLQLLFYSVGIGQISSEVPQNLSASRPQDRQFILSSKKLLLSDSGFYLCAWSVGYNEQFFGPGTRLTVL.

The chain uses TRBV28 and TRBJ1-5, with 10 positions matching TRBD1. With 7 bases clipped from V and 3 bases from J, the junction kept 9 bases outside the gene matches. Germline V CDR1 and CDR2: MDHEN, SYDVKM. The CDR3 spans 16 residues. This CDR3 reads CASITAGTGDNQPQHF. The CDR3, as DNA: TGTGCCAGCATCACAGCCGGGACAGGGGACAATCAGCCCCAGCATTTT.

The genes are TRBV9 and TRBJ1-1; the D is unclear. Trimming shortened V by 3 bases and J by 2 bases, and 17 bases separated the two germline ends. The CDR3 has 16 amino acids. Germline V gene data show CDR1 as SGDLS and CDR2 as YYNGEE. The CDR3: CASSAAPDRHNTEAFF. CDR3 nucleotides: TGTGCCAGCAGCGCGGCCCCGGACCGACATAACACTGAAGCTTTCTTT.

V gene TRBV7-9 combines with J gene TRBJ1-1, with D unresolved. Germline CDR1 and CDR2: SEHNR and FQNEAQ (reference sequence). V was shortened by 0 bases and J by 5 bases, with 7 bases between the two germline ends. The CDR3 runs to 13 residues. The DNA for the CDR3 is TGTGCCAGCAGCTTAGCTCGTCTGACTGAAGCTTTCTTT. It yields the protein CASSLARLTEAFF.

The chain has TRBV27 and TRBJ1-3; 7 nucleotides line up with TRBD1. The CDR3 covers 14 residues. V shed 5 bases and J 5 bases; nucleotides not matched to a gene: 6. Germline V CDR1 and CDR2: MNHEY, SMNVEV (reference sequence). CDR3 sequence reads: CASSPGTERNTIYF. CDR3 bases: TGTGCCAGCAGTCCCGGGACAGAAAGAAACACCATATATTTT.

The chain carries TRBV6-5 and TRBJ1-1; D is uncertain. The V end was cut by 0 bases, the J end by 1 base, with 9 bases between. The germline V gene encodes CDR1 MNHEY and CDR2 SVGAGI. The length of the CDR3 is 15 residues. CDR3 protein: CASSYSASRNTEAFF. For the CDR3, the DNA is TGTGCCAGCAGTTACTCGGCCAGCAGGAACACTGAAGCTTTCTTT.